The clone carrying this TCR beta chain was counted between two and nine times. Its target is not known. Distinct nucleotide sequences in the sample also encode this CDR3. This was a deep-level run. Authors' data handling: ImmunoSEQ gave junction-only sequences without quality scores, so filtering differed. The data were produced by immunoSEQ multiplex PCR, yet TCRdb's version contains in-frame clones alone and is incomplete. The DNA gave D and trimming, while V, J and clone size come from that table. The profile shows some 2,500,000 clones, around 90% of them singletons. These data come from a study of shared clonotypes between healthy human individuals. Findings and limits, study-wide: As a rule, naive subsets had a larger estimated richness than memory subsets.

Per the germline V gene, CDR1 is SEHNR and CDR2 is FQNEAQ (reference sequence). The junction had 1 base not matched to a gene; V was cut back by 4 bases and J by 3 bases. The length of the CDR3 is 14 residues. Sequencing was done on a sample of naive CD4+ T cells from PBMCs. This sample's subset: CD45RA+ positively selected. The sequence derives from a man younger than 35 in good health. Some clones in this sample may be carry-over from other donors' samples. The gene calls are TRBV7-9 and TRBJ1-1, with TRBD1 identical over 11 bases. Here the CDR3 DNA reads TGTGCCAGCAGCTGGACAGGGGGCGACACTGAAGCTTTCTTT. Amino acid sequence: CASSWTGGDTEAFF.